Below are 8 T cell receptor beta chains sequenced from a single sample in a study of neurological immune-mediated disorders. Time point noted: technical triplicate 3. One entry per CDR3 protein results from TCRdb running MiXCR on the 5' RACE reads. Among about 30,000 distinct CDR3 sequences listed, about a sixth were seen once. Sequenced: CD4+ T cells from blood. The receptors come from a female donor with HTLV-1-associated myelopathy (HAM/TSP).

Relative to its sample, this clonotype is medium-sized. V and J are TRBV7-2 and TRBJ2-7; D gene unclear. The germline V and J ends were trimmed by 2 bases and 4 bases, with 18 bases remaining between them. Germline CDR1 reads SGHTA; CDR2 reads FQGNSA. This CDR3 comprises 16 residues. The CDR3 loop reads CASSLRPTWPAYEQYF. In DNA form, the CDR3 reads TGTGCCAGCAGCTTACGTCCGACTTGGCCAGCATACGAGCAGTACTTC.

This clonotype has at least ten counts. J is TRBJ2-3 and V is TRBV11-3, with D perhaps matching TRBD2 (6 bases). Per the germline V gene, CDR1 is SGHNT and CDR2 is YENEEA. This CDR3 is 14 amino acids long. The ends were cut back, 6 bases at V and 5 bases at J, with 15 bases in the middle. The DNA of the CDR3 is TGTGCCAGCAGACCGGGACTCGACAAAGATACGCAGTATTTT. It is translated as CASRPGLDKDTQYF.

This clonotype was picked up many times. This chain uses TRBV5-1 with TRBJ1-4, with D possibly TRBD1 on 6 matching bases. This CDR3 spans 15 amino acids. The V and J ends lost 2 bases and 8 bases respectively, with 16 bases between them. CDR1 is SGHRS, CDR2 YFSETQ, per germline. CDR3 DNA: TGCGCCAGCAGCTTTAAGGGCAGGGGCAAAGAAAAACTGTTTTTT. Translating gives CASSFKGRGKEKLFF.

This clonotype has at least ten counts. The V call is TRBV20-1, the J call TRBJ2-1; TRBD2 aligns across 9 bases. J was trimmed by 4 bases and V by 1 base; bases with no gene match: 8. The CDR3 contains 16 residues. The germline gives CDR1 DFQATT, CDR2 SNEGSKA (reference sequence). CDR3 DNA: TGCAGTGCTAGAGGGTTCGGCGGGGGGGGATACAATGAGCAGTTCTTC. This codes for CSARGFGGGGYNEQFF.

By proportion, this clonotype is medium-sized (0.01 to 0.1%). The chain couples TRBV20-1 to TRBJ2-1; no clear D. The V end lost 3 bases, the J end lost 7 bases, and 4 bases lay between the germline ends. CDR3 length equals 10 residues. The germline V gene encodes CDR1 DFQATT and CDR2 SNEGSKA (reference sequence). CDR3 amino acids: CSARPNEQFF. In DNA form, the CDR3 reads TGCAGTGCTAGGCCTAATGAGCAGTTCTTC.

This clonotype was found many times. V usage is TRBV5-1 and J usage is TRBJ1-1, with D perhaps matching TRBD1 (5 bases). Germline CDR1 and CDR2: SGHRS and YFSETQ. The CDR3 runs to 14 residues. The V end was cut by 0 bases, the J end by 3 bases, with 9 bases between. This chain's CDR3 is CASSLGTGDTEAFF. The CDR3 DNA reads as TGCGCCAGCAGCTTGGGAACAGGCGACACTGAAGCTTTCTTT.

This clonotype was recorded at least ten times. The J gene is TRBJ2-7, the V gene TRBV28; weak D call: TRBD1 (5 bases). This CDR3 region has 15 residues. V was pared by 4 bases and J by 1 base, with 14 bases between. Germline CDR1 reads MDHEN; CDR2 reads SYDVKM. CDR3 bases: TGTGCCAGCAGTTCCCTGTCCAGGGCGTCCTACGAGCAGTACTTC. It is translated as CASSSLSRASYEQYF.

The V call is TRBV19, the J call TRBJ1-4, with 7 positions matching TRBD1. The junction had 5 bases not matched to a gene; V was cut back by 2 bases and J by 5 bases. The germline V gene encodes CDR1 LNHDA and CDR2 SQIVND (reference sequence). The CDR3 is 15 amino acids. CDR3 in DNA: TGTGCCAGTAGTATATTGGGACAGCGAAATGAAAAACTGTTTTTT. It specifies CASSILGQRNEKLFF.